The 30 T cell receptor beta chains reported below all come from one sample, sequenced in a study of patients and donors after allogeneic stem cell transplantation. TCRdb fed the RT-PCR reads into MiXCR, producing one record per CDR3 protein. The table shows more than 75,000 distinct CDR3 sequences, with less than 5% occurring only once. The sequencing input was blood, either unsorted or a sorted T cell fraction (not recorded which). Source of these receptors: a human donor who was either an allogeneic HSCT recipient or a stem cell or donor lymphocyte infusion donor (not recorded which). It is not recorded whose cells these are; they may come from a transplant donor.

The DNA for the CDR3 is TGCGCCAGCAGCTTGGGGGGCCGCGGAGATTCACCCCTCCACTTT. It encodes CASSLGGRGDSPLHF. The V call is TRBV5-1, the J call TRBJ1-6, with a tentative D call TRBD1 (5 bases). Germline CDR1 is SGHRS and CDR2 is YFSETQ. This CDR3 has 15 residues. With 0 bases removed from V and 8 bases from J, the gap between germline ends came to 12 bases.

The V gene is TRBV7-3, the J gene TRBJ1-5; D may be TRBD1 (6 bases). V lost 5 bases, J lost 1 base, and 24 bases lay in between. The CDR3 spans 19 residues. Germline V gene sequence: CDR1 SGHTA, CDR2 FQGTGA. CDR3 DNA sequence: TGTGCCAGCAGCGGAACCGGGACAACAATAACCGCCAGCAATCAGCCCCAGCATTTT. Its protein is CASSGTGTTITASNQPQHF. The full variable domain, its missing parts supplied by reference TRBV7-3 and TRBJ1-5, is GAGVSQTPSNKVTEKGKYVELRCDPISGHTALYWYRQSLGQGPEFLIYFQGTGAADDSGLPNDRFFAVRPEGSVSTLKIQRTERGDSAVYLCASSGTGTTITASNQPQHFGDGTRLSIL.

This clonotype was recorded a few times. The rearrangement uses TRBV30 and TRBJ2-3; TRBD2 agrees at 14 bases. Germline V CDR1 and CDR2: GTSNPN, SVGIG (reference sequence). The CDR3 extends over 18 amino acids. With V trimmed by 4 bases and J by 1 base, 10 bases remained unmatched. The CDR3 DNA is TGTGCCTGGATTGACCCGGGACTAGCGGGAGACCGCACAGATACGCAGTATTTT. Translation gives CAWIDPGLAGDRTDTQYF.

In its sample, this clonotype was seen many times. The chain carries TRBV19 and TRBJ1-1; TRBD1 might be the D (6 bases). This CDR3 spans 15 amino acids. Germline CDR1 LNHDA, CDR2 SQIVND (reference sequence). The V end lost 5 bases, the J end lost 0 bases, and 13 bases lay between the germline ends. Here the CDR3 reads CASSGGRWMNTEAFF. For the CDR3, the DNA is TGTGCCAGTAGTGGGGGCCGTTGGATGAACACTGAAGCTTTCTTT.

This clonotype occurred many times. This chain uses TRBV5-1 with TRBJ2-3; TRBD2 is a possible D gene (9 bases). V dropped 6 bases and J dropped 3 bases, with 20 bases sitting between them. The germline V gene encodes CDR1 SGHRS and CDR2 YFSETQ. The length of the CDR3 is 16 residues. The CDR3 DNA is TGCGCCAGCACCCCCCTAGCGGGGACAGGAACAGATACGCAGTATTTT. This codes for CASTPLAGTGTDTQYF. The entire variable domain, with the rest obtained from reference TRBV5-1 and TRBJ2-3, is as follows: KAGVTQTPRYLIKTRGQQVTLSCSPISGHRSVSWYQQTPGQGLQFLFEYFSETQRNKGNFPGRFSGRQFSNSRSEMNVSTLELGDSALYLCASTPLAGTGTDTQYFGPGTRLTVL.

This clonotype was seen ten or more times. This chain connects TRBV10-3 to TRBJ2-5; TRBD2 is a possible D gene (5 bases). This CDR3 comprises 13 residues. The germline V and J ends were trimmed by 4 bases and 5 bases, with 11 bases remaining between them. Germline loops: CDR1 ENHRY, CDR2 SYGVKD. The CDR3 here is CAISGESRETQYF. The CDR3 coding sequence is TGTGCCATCAGTGGGGAGTCTCGGGAGACCCAGTACTTC.

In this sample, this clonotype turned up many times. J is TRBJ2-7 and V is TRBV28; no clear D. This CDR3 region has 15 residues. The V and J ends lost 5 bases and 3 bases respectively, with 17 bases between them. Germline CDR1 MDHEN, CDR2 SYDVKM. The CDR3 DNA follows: TGTGCCAGCAGTCCCTCAGGTGACAAAGACTACGAGCAGTACTTC. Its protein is CASSPSGDKDYEQYF.

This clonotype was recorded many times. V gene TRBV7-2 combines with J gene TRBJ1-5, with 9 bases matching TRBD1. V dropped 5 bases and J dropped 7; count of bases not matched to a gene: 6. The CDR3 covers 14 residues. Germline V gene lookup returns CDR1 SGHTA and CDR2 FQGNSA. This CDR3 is CASSLQGAEQPQHF. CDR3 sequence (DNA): TGTGCCAGCAGCCTACAGGGGGCTGAACAGCCCCAGCATTTT.

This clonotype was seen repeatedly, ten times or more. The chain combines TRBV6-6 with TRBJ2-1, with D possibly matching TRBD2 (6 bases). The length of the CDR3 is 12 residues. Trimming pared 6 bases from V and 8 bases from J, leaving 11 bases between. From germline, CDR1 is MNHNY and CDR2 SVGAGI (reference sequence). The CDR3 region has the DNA TGTGCCAGCAGAAATAGCGGTTATGAGCAGTTCTTC. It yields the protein CASRNSGYEQFF.

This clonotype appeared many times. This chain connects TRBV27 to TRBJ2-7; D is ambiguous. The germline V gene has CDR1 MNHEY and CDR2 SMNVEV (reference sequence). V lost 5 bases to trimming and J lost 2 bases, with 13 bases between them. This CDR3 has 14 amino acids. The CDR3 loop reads CASSRATKPYEQYF. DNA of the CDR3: TGTGCCAGCAGTCGTGCCACCAAACCCTACGAGCAGTACTTC.

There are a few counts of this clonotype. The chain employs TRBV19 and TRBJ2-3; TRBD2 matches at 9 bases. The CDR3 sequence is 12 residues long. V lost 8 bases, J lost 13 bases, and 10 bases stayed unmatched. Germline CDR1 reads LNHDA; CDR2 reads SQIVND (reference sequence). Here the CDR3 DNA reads TGTGCCAGTGCCGCGGGGGGGCTCCTTAAGTATTTT. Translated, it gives CASAAGGLLKYF.

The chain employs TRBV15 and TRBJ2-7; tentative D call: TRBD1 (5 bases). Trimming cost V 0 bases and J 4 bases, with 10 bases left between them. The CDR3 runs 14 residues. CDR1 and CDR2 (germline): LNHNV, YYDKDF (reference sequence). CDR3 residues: CATSRDKGLYEQYF. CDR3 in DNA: TGTGCCACCAGCAGAGATAAGGGGCTTTACGAGCAGTACTTC.

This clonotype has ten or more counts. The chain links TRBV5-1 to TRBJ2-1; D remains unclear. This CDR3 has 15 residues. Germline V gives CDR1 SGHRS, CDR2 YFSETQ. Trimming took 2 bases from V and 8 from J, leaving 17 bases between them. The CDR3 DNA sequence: TGCGCCAGCAGCTTAGAATCTCGGGTCCGAGATGAGCAGTTCTTC. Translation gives CASSLESRVRDEQFF.

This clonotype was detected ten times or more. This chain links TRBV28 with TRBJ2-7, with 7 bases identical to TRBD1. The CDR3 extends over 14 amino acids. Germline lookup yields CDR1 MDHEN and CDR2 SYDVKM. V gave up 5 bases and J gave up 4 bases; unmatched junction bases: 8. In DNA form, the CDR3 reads TGTGCCAGCAGTCAGACACAGGGGTGGTACGAGCAGTACTTC. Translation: CASSQTQGWYEQYF.

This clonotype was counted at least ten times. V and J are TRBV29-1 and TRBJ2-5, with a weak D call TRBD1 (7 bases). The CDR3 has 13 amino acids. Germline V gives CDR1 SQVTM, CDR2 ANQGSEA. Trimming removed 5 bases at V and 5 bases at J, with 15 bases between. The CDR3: CSVLPQGGETQYF. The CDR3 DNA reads TGCAGCGTTCTACCTCAGGGGGGTGAGACCCAGTACTTC.

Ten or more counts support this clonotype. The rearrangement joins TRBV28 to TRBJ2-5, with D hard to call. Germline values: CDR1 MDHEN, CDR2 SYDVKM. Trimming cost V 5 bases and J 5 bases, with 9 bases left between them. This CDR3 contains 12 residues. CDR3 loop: CASSPLVETQYF. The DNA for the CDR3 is TGTGCCAGCAGTCCCCTAGTTGAGACCCAGTACTTC. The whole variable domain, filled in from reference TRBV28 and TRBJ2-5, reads DVKVTQSSRYLVKRTGEKVFLECVQDMDHENMFWYRQDPGLGLRLIYFSYDVKMKEKGDIPEGYSVSREKKERFSLILESASTNQTSMYLCASSPLVETQYFGPGTRLLVL.

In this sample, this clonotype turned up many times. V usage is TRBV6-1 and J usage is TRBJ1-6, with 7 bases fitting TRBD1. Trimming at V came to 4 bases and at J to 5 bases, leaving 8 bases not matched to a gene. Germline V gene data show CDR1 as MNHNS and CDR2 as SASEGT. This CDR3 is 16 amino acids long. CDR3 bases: TGTGCCAGCAGTGCGACAAGACAGGGTAATAATTCACCCCTCCACTTT. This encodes CASSATRQGNNSPLHF.

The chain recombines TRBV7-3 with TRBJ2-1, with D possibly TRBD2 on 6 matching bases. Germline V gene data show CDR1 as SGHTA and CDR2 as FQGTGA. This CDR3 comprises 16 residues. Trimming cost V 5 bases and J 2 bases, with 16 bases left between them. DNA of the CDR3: TGTGCCAGCAGCAGGGAGGCCACCAGGCCCTACAATGAGCAGTTCTTC. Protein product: CASSREATRPYNEQFF.

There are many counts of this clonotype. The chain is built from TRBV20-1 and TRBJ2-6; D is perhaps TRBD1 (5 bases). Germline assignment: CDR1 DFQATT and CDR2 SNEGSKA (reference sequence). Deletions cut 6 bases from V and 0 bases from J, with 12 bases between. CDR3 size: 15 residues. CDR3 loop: CSAPDTFSGANVLTF. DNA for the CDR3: TGCAGTGCCCCGGACACCTTCTCTGGGGCCAACGTCCTGACTTTC.

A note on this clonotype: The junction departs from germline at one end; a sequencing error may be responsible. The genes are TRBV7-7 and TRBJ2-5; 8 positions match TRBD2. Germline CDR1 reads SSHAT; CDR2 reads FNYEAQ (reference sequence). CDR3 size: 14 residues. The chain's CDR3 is CASSPTGRGETQYF. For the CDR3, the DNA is TGTGCTAGCAGCCCGACCGGGAGGGGTGAGACCCAGTACTTC.

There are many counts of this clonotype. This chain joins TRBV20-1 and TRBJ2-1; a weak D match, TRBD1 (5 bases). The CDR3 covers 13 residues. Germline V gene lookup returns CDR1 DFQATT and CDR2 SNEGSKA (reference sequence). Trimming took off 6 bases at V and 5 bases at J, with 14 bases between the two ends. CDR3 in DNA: TGCAGTGCCACGCAAGGGGCTAACAATGAGCAGTTCTTC. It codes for CSATQGANNEQFF.

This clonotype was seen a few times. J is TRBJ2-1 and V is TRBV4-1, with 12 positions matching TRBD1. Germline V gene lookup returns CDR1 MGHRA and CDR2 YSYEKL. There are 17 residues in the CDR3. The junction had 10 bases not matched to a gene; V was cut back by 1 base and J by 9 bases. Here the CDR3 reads CASSQVGRDRGHGEQFF. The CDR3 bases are TGCGCCAGCAGCCAAGTAGGCCGGGACAGGGGGCACGGTGAGCAGTTCTTC.

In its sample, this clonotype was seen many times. DNA of the CDR3: TGCGCCAGCAGCCGTGCAGGGGACGGCGTCACCGGGGAGCTGTTTTTT. Translation: CASSRAGDGVTGELFF. This chain connects TRBV5-1 to TRBJ2-2, with D maybe TRBD1 (6 bases). Trimming left V 4 bases short and J 4 bases short, with 17 bases between. Germline V gene data show CDR1 as SGHRS and CDR2 as YFSETQ. This CDR3 is 16 amino acids long. Full variable domain (missing parts from reference TRBV5-1 and TRBJ2-2): KAGVTQTPRYLIKTRGQQVTLSCSPISGHRSVSWYQQTPGQGLQFLFEYFSETQRNKGNFPGRFSGRQFSNSRSEMNVSTLELGDSALYLCASSRAGDGVTGELFFGEGSRLTVL.

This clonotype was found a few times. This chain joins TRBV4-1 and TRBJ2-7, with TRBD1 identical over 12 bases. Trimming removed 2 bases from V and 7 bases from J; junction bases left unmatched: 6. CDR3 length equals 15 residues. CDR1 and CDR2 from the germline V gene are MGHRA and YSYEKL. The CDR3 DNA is TGCGCCAGCAGCCAACGGGGACAGGGGGCTCGGGAGCAGTACTTC. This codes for CASSQRGQGAREQYF.

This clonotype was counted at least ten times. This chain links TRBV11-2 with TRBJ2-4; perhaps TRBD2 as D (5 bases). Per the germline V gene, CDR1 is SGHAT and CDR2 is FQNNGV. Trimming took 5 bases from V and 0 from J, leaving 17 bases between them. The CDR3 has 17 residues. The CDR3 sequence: CASSPPYVGLAKNIQYF. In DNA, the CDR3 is TGTGCCAGCAGCCCGCCTTATGTAGGACTAGCCAAAAACATTCAGTACTTC.

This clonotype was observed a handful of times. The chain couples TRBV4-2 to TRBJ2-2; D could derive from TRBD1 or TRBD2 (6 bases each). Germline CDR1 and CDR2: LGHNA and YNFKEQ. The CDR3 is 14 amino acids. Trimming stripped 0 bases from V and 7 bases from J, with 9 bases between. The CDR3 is CASSQDRGVGELFF. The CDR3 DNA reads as TGTGCCAGCAGCCAAGATAGGGGGGTCGGGGAGCTGTTTTTT.

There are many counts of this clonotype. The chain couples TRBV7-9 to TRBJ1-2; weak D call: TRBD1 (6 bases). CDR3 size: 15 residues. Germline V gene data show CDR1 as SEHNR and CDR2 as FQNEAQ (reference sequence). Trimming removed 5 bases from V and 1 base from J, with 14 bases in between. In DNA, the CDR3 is TGTGCCAGCAGCCCTGGACAGCGGTTTAACTATGGCTACACCTTC. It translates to CASSPGQRFNYGYTF.

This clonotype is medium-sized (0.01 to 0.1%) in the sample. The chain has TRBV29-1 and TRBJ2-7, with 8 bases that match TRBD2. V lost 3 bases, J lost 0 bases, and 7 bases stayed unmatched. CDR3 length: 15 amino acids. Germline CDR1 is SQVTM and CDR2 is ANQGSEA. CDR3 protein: CSVDNSGGSSYEQYF. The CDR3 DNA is TGCAGCGTTGATAATTCGGGAGGGAGCTCCTACGAGCAGTACTTC.

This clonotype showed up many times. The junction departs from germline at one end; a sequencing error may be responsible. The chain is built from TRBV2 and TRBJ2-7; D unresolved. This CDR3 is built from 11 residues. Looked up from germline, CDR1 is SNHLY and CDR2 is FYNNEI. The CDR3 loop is CASSYSYEQYF. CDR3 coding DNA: TGCGCCAGCAGCTACTCCTACGAGCAGTACTTC.

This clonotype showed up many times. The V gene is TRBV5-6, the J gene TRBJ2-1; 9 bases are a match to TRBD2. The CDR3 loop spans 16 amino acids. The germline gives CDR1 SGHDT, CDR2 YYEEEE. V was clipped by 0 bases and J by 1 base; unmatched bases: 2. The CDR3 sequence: CASSLGSGGSYNEQFF. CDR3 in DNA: TGTGCCAGCAGCTTGGGTAGCGGGGGTTCCTACAATGAGCAGTTCTTC.